The 27 T cell receptor beta chains in this list originate from one sample, sequenced in a study of T cells in women clearing cervical HPV infection. The repertoire was sequenced with immunoSEQ multiplex PCR; TCRdb's copy has only in-frame clones and lacks some. Recorded for this sample: about 16,000 clones. The source material was blood buffy coat. The receptors here all came from a woman between 18 and 75 years old with a cervical HPV16 infection that either progressed to CIN3+ or cleared (not recorded which).

On this clone itself: The DNA ends 3 residues before the CDR3 does, and the rest of the CDR3 is filled in from the germline J gene. V usage is TRBV18 and J usage is TRBJ1-2, with D maybe TRBD1 (6 bases). This CDR3 has 17 amino acids. Germline V gene sequence: CDR1 KGHSH, CDR2 LQKENI. The covered CDR3 bases are TGTGCCAGCTCCCGGCTATCGGGCGGGAGGGGGTCCTACGAC. Residues: CASSRLSGGRGSYD. The complete CDR3 sequence is CASSRLSGGRGSYDYTF.

Points on this clone: The sequenced fragment ends 3 residues before the CDR3 boundary, so the rest is inferred from the germline J gene. The genes are TRBV6-4 and TRBJ2-2, with unresolved D. Germline CDR1 and CDR2: MRHNA and SNTAGT. Trimming pared 3 bases from V and 4 bases from J, leaving 9 bases between. CDR3 length: 14 residues. The sequenced part of the CDR3 DNA is TGTGCCAGCAGTGAGGTCTATTTCACCGGGGAG. Residues: CASSEVYFTGE. The CDR3 in its entirety is CASSEVYFTGELFF.

A word on this clone: The read falls 3 residues short of the CDR3 end, and the missing part is taken from the germline J gene. This chain links TRBV7-9 with TRBJ2-5; 9 bases agree with TRBD1. V trimming: 3 bases; J trimming: 5 bases; junction bases outside the gene matches: 7. This CDR3 contains 15 residues. CDR1 and CDR2 from the germline V gene are SEHNR and FQNEAQ (reference sequence). The part of the CDR3 DNA that was read is TGTGCCAGCAGCTTTGGACAGGGGCAGGACGAGACC. Its protein is CASSFGQGQDET. In full, the CDR3 is CASSFGQGQDETQYF.

With regard to this clone: The DNA ends 3 residues before the CDR3 does, and the rest of the CDR3 is filled in from the germline J gene. The chain recombines TRBV2 with TRBJ2-5, with no clear D. Germline CDR1 and CDR2: SNHLY and FYNNEI. V gave up 4 bases and J gave up 3 bases, with 9 bases separating them. This CDR3 contains 13 residues. Here the CDR3 reads CASSVVTEETQYF. The sequenced part of the CDR3 DNA is TGTGCCAGCAGTGTAGTCACAGAAGAGACC. Complete variable domain (other parts from reference TRBV2 and TRBJ2-5): EPEVTQTPSHQVTQMGQEVILRCVPISNHLYFYWYRQILGQKVEFLVSFYNNEISEKSEIFDDQFSVERPDGSNFTLKIRSTKLEDSAMYFCASSVVTEETQYFGPGTRLLVL.

As concerns this clone: The CDR3 goes on 3 residues after the read ends, and that part is filled in from the germline J gene. The chain recombines TRBV20-1 with TRBJ2-5; 9 bases map to TRBD1. Germline CDR1 and CDR2: DFQATT and SNEGSKA (reference sequence). This CDR3 is built from 15 residues. V gave up 0 bases and J gave up 3 bases; unmatched junction bases: 5. The CDR3 reads CSARDIGTGKETQYF. The part of the CDR3 DNA that was read is TGCAGTGCTAGAGATATCGGGACAGGGAAAGAGACC.

In regard to this clone: The observed sequence ends 3 residues before the CDR3 terminus, with the missing tail filled in from the germline J gene. The chain couples TRBV20-1 to TRBJ2-5; D is perhaps TRBD2 (6 bases). V lost 6 bases and J 1 base, leaving 18 bases between the germline ends. The CDR3 length is 15 residues. CDR1 is DFQATT and CDR2 is SNEGSKA in the germline V gene (reference sequence). The CDR3 spells CSAQEGSRPQETQYF. CDR3 bases read: TGCAGTGCCCAGGAGGGTAGTCGCCCCCAAGAGACC.

Details on this clone: The read finishes 3 residues shy of the CDR3 end, and the germline J gene is used to complete it. The rearrangement joins TRBV18 to TRBJ2-6, with D perhaps TRBD2 (5 bases). This CDR3 has 17 amino acids. Trimming took 3 bases from V and 2 from J, leaving 14 bases between them. The germline V gene has CDR1 KGHSH and CDR2 LQKENI. The CDR3 DNA, read in part, is TGTGCCAGCTCACCTTCCGTAGTGAGGGCTGGGGCCAACGTC. It yields the protein CASSPSVVRAGANV. The full CDR3 protein reads CASSPSVVRAGANVLTF.

A remark on this clone: The DNA ends 3 residues before the CDR3 does, and the rest of the CDR3 is filled in from the germline J gene. This sequence joins TRBV4-2 and TRBJ2-3; TRBD2 might be the D (7 bases). The CDR3 sequence is 17 residues long. Trimming cost V 2 bases and J 1 base, with 16 bases left between them. Germline lookup yields CDR1 LGHNA and CDR2 YNFKEQ. The sequenced part of the CDR3 DNA is TGTGCCAGCAGCCAAAGGTATCGGGGGGCCCGCACAGATACG. This gives the protein CASSQRYRGARTDT. The entire CDR3 protein reads CASSQRYRGARTDTQYF.

In the case of this clone: Read sequence stops 3 residues before the CDR3 end, and the germline J gene provides the missing end. The V gene is TRBV7-3, the J gene TRBJ1-4; TRBD1 agrees at 8 bases. Germline loops: CDR1 SGHTA, CDR2 FQGTGA. The CDR3 loop spans 17 amino acids. CDR3 DNA (partial): TGTGCCAGCAGCGTCGGACAGGGCGCGTCTGGGGCCAACGTA. It is translated as CASSVGQGASGANV. The whole CDR3 is CASSVGQGASGANVLFF.

This clone counts as large by frequency. The sequenced fragment ends 3 residues before the CDR3 boundary, so the rest is inferred from the germline J gene. V gene TRBV28 combines with J gene TRBJ2-3; weak D call: TRBD2 (6 bases). The CDR3 consists of 14 residues. V was pared by 7 bases and J by 2 bases, with 13 bases between. Germline values: CDR1 MDHEN, CDR2 SYDVKM. The sequenced part of the CDR3 DNA is TGTGCCAGCAACCGGGACTCTTACACAGATACG. Translating it yields CASNRDSYTDT. In full, the CDR3 is CASNRDSYTDTQYF.

Concerning this clone: Read coverage stops 3 residues before the CDR3 terminus; the germline J gene supplies the remainder. This rearrangement joins TRBV7-6 to TRBJ1-2; the D gene is possibly TRBD1 (6 bases). The CDR3 spans 15 residues. Germline V CDR1 and CDR2: SGHVS, FNYEAQ. The CDR3 bases that were read are TGTGCCAGCAGCAGAACAGGGAATGGCCAGGGGGGC. Protein product: CASSRTGNGQGG. The full-length CDR3 reads as CASSRTGNGQGGYTF. The full variable domain, its missing parts supplied by reference TRBV7-6 and TRBJ1-2, is GAGVSQSPRYKVTKRGQDVALRCDPISGHVSLYWYRQALGQGPEFLTYFNYEAQQDKSGLPNDRFSAERPEGSISTLTIQRTEQRDSAMYRCASSRTGNGQGGYTFGSGTRLTVV.

CDR3 DNA (partial): TGCGCCAGCAGTGATCGACAACAGAACACTGAA. Encoded protein: CASSDRQQNTE. In full, the CDR3 is CASSDRQQNTEAFF. The gene calls are TRBV10-2 and TRBJ1-1; D unresolved. The read halts 3 residues ahead of the CDR3 end, with the missing end drawn from the germline J gene. V was clipped by 3 bases and J by 1 base, with 9 bases between them. The CDR3 is made up of 14 amino acids. CDR1 is WSHSY and CDR2 is SAAADI in the germline V gene.

On this clone itself: The CDR3 goes on 3 residues after the read ends, and that part is filled in from the germline J gene. The chain uses TRBV7-9 and TRBJ2-5, with D unclear. V gave up 5 bases and J gave up 1 base, with 11 bases separating them. The CDR3 consists of 14 residues. Germline CDR1 and CDR2: SEHNR and FQNEAQ (reference sequence). CDR3 bases read: TGTGCCAGCAGCCTAGGATCGGTCCAAGAGACC. Amino acids: CASSLGSVQET. The complete CDR3 sequence is CASSLGSVQETQYF. Together with reference TRBV7-9 and TRBJ2-5, the CDR3 gives the full variable domain: DTGVSQNPRHKITKRGQNVTFRCDPISEHNRLYWYRQTLGQGPEFLTYFQNEAQLEKSRLLSDRFSAERPKGSFSTLEIQRTEQGDSAMYLCASSLGSVQETQYFGPGTRLLVL.

A note on this clone: The read falls 3 residues short of the CDR3 end, and the missing part is taken from the germline J gene. The V gene is TRBV19, the J gene TRBJ2-3; 8 nucleotides line up with TRBD2. The germline V gene has CDR1 LNHDA and CDR2 SQIVND (reference sequence). The CDR3 contains 17 residues. J was trimmed by 2 bases and V by 1 base; bases with no gene match: 8. CDR3: CASSIGGSGASTDTQYF. Partial CDR3 DNA: TGTGCCAGTAGTATAGGTGGTAGCGGGGCTTCCACAGATACG. The full variable domain, with the rest looked up from reference TRBV19 and TRBJ2-3, is DGGITQSPKYLFRKEGQNVTLSCEQNLNHDAMYWYRQDPGQGLRLIYYSQIVNDFQKGDIAEGYSVSREKKESFPLTVTSAQKNPTAFYLCASSIGGSGASTDTQYFGPGTRLTVL.

In regard to this clone: The missing CDR3 end, 3 residues past where the read stops, is filled in from the germline J gene. V usage is TRBV19 and J usage is TRBJ2-1; 13 bases align to TRBD2. CDR1 is LNHDA and CDR2 is SQIVND in the germline V gene (reference sequence). Trimming at V came to 5 bases and at J to 7 bases, leaving 8 bases not matched to a gene. The CDR3 totals 16 residues. The sequenced CDR3 bases are TGTGCCAGTAGTCTCGGACTAGCGGGAGAAGATAATGAG. This sequence encodes CASSLGLAGEDNE. The full CDR3 protein is CASSLGLAGEDNEQFF.

Points on this clone: The CDR3 extends 3 residues past the end of the read, so its final part is completed from the germline J gene. The chain employs TRBV6-2 or TRBV6-3 and TRBJ2-3; a possible D gene is TRBD2 (6 bases). Trimming pared 6 bases from V and 5 bases from J, leaving 18 bases between. The CDR3 extends over 15 amino acids. CDR1 and CDR2 from the germline V gene are MNHEY and SVGEGT. The CDR3 DNA, read in part, is TGTGCCAGCAGCCTACTAGCAGGAATAGGAGATACG. Translated, it gives CASSLLAGIGDT. The complete CDR3 reads CASSLLAGIGDTQYF.

On this clone itself: One junction end disagrees with the germline gene, perhaps due to a read error. The CDR3 goes on 3 residues after the read ends, and that part is filled in from the germline J gene. The chain is built from TRBV4-2 and TRBJ1-2; perhaps TRBD1 as D (5 bases). Germline loops: CDR1 LGHNA, CDR2 YNFKEQ. This CDR3 has 14 amino acids. CDR3 bases read: TGCGCCAGCAGCCAAGATCTGGGGGGCTATGGC. This encodes CASSQDLGGYG. The complete CDR3 reads CASSQDLGGYGYTF.

On this clone: The read is 3 residues too short to cover the CDR3 end, so that end is filled in from the germline J gene. V and J are TRBV7-6 and TRBJ1-6, with D perhaps TRBD1 (6 bases). V shed 5 bases and J shed 7 bases, with 21 bases lying between them. The CDR3 has 17 residues. CDR1 is SGHVS, CDR2 FNYEAQ, per germline. The CDR3 is CASSDTVRGALNSPLHF. The sequenced CDR3 bases are TGTGCCAGCAGCGATACCGTCCGGGGGGCATTGAATTCACCC.

In regard to this clone: The CDR3 is cut off 3 residues early in the read; its end comes from the germline J gene. The genes are TRBV18 and TRBJ1-2; TRBD1 aligns across 7 bases. The CDR3 sequence is 14 residues long. Germline V gives CDR1 KGHSH, CDR2 LQKENI. CDR3 DNA (partial): TGTGCCAGCTCACCCCGACAGGGTGAAGATACC. The encoded protein is CASSPRQGEDT. The CDR3 reads in full as CASSPRQGEDTYTF.

Notes on this clone: The read terminates 3 residues ahead of where the CDR3 ends, so the germline J gene completes it. The chain couples TRBV7-9 to TRBJ2-3; 7 bases are a match to TRBD1. CDR1 and CDR2 from the germline V gene are SEHNR and FQNEAQ (reference sequence). The CDR3 covers 13 residues. Germline trimming cut 5 bases from V and 4 bases from J; bases unmatched to any gene: 3. CDR3 DNA, as far as it was read: TGTGCCAGCAGCCCGAGGGGGCCAGATACG. Translating gives CASSPRGPDT. The full-length CDR3 reads as CASSPRGPDTQYF.

About this clone itself: Sequencing ends 3 residues short of the CDR3 end; the germline J gene provides the rest. The V gene is TRBV20-1, the J gene TRBJ2-1, with 12 bases that match TRBD2. Losses at the gene ends were 1 base for V and 4 bases for J; bases not matched to a gene: 2. CDR1 and CDR2 (germline): DFQATT, SNEGSKA (reference sequence). This CDR3 comprises 15 residues. CDR3: CSARVTSGSYNEQFF. The sequenced CDR3 bases are TGCAGTGCTAGAGTGACTAGCGGGAGTTACAATGAG.

With respect to this clone: The read comes to an end 3 residues before the CDR3 does, leaving the germline J gene to fill in the end. The rearrangement joins TRBV18 to TRBJ2-4; 8 bases are shared with TRBD1. CDR3 length: 13 amino acids. The germline gives CDR1 KGHSH, CDR2 LQKENI. The CDR3 region is CASSPGQGRGQYF. Partial CDR3 DNA: TGTGCCAGCTCCCCCGGACAGGGCCGAGGT. Combining the CDR3 with reference TRBV18 and TRBJ2-4 gives the whole variable domain NAGVMQNPRHLVRRRGQEARLRCSPMKGHSHVYWYRQLPEEGLKFMVYLQKENIIDESGMPKERFSAEFPKEGPSILRIQQVVRGDSAAYFCASSPGQGRGQYFGAGTRLSVL.

Comments on this clone: The observed sequence ends 3 residues before the CDR3 terminus, with the missing tail filled in from the germline J gene. The chain recombines TRBV6-2 or TRBV6-3 with TRBJ2-1; TRBD2 agrees at 13 bases. This CDR3 region has 16 residues. V gave up 6 bases and J gave up 3 bases; unmatched junction bases: 5. Germline V gene lookup returns CDR1 MNHEY and CDR2 SVGEGT. CDR3 DNA, as far as it was read: TGTGCCAGCAGCAGACTAGCGGGAGGAAACTACAATGAG. Encoded protein: CASSRLAGGNYNE. The whole CDR3 region reads CASSRLAGGNYNEQFF.

As to this clone: The read halts 3 residues ahead of the CDR3 end, with the missing end drawn from the germline J gene. The J gene is TRBJ1-2, the V gene TRBV20-1; D is possibly TRBD1 (5 bases). Trimming stripped 0 bases from V and 6 bases from J, with 11 bases between. CDR3 length equals 13 residues. Germline-derived CDR1 and CDR2 are DFQATT and SNEGSKA (reference sequence). CDR3 amino acids: CSARDYGGNGYTF. CDR3 DNA, as far as it was read: TGCAGTGCTAGAGATTACGGGGGTAATGGC.

Comment on this clone: Sequencing ends 3 residues short of the CDR3 end; the germline J gene provides the rest. V gene TRBV20-1 combines with J gene TRBJ2-3; perhaps TRBD1 as D (5 bases). V was trimmed by 5 bases and J by 0 bases, leaving 12 bases between them. The CDR3 runs to 14 residues. Germline CDR1 reads DFQATT; CDR2 reads SNEGSKA (reference sequence). The part of the CDR3 DNA that was read is TGCAGTGCTGTGTGGGGCCCTAGCACAGATACG. Translation: CSAVWGPSTDT. The entire CDR3 sequence reads CSAVWGPSTDTQYF.

Concerning this clone: The read ends 3 residues shy of where the CDR3 ends; the end is completed using the germline J gene. The V gene is TRBV7-2, the J gene TRBJ2-2, with D perhaps TRBD2 (5 bases). CDR1 is SGHTA, CDR2 FQGNSA, per germline. CDR3 length equals 15 residues. CDR3 sequence: CASSLVAGGANVLFF. The DNA read from the CDR3 is TGTGCCAGCAGCTTAGTGGCGGGTGGCGCCAACGTG.

Details on this clone: The CDR3 goes on 3 residues after the read ends, and that part is filled in from the germline J gene. This chain connects TRBV28 to TRBJ1-2; TRBD1 matches 8 bases. Germline V gene lookup returns CDR1 MDHEN and CDR2 SYDVKM. There are 13 residues in the CDR3. CDR3 DNA (partial): TGTGCCAGCAGTTTAGGACAGGGCCGACGC. Protein product: CASSLGQGRR. The whole CDR3 protein reads CASSLGQGRRYTF.